The present TCR beta chain was sequenced within a study of T cell responses to AZD1222 COVID-19 vaccine. Findings and caveats of the study: Spike-specific TCR breadth and depth both grew after two AZD1222 doses. Repertoire sampling happened only post peak T cell response.

Of note for this clone: Its antigen is undetermined.

Using immunoSEQ multiplex PCR, the repertoire was profiled, and TCRdb retains in-frame clones only, with some absent. The table has 120,000 or so clones, 85% to 90% seen once. Germline V lookup: CDR1 SGHRS, CDR2 YFSETQ. The CDR3 is 13 residues long. Trimming at V came to 5 bases and at J to 3 bases, leaving 4 bases not matched to a gene. The material sequenced was peripheral blood, taken on day 0 of AZD1222 vaccination. The J gene is TRBJ1-2, the V gene TRBV5-1, with 7 nucleotides matching TRBD1. The receptor was derived from an adult in good health. CDR3 bases: TGCGCCAGCAGGGAGGGGGCGGACTATGGCTACACCTTC. Amino acids: CASREGADYGYTF.